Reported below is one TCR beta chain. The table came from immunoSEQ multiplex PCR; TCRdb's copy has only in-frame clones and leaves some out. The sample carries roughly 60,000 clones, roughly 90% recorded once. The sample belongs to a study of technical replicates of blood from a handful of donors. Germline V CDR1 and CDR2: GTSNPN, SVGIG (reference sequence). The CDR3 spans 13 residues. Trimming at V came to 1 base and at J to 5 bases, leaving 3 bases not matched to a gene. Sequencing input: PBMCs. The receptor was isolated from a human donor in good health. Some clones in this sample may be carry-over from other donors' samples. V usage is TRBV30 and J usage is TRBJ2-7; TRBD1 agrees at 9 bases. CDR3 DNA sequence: TGTGCCTGGAGTGGGACAGGGGACCACGAGCAGTACTTC. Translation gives CAWSGTGDHEQYF.